The T cell receptor beta chain described here comes from a study of cytomegalovirus exposure and HLA in healthy donors. The PCR was carried out with 60 Vbeta primers and 13 Jbeta primers. Assay: immunoSEQ multiplex PCR; the TCRdb copy retains only in-frame clones and omits some. Its table records approximately 120,000 clones. The CDR3 runs 13 residues. Germline CDR1 is SSHAT and CDR2 is FNYEAQ (reference sequence). Study results and caveats: According to an earlier analysis, most TCR beta V segments yielded productive rearrangements about 87% or about 30% of the time. Common viral pathogens seemed, in a later analysis, to connect with several of the most significant clusters. Three CMV-associated chains proved CMV antigen-specific in vitro. Analyzed later, association rates of TCRs varied across HLA loci, with DRB1 most and HLA-C fewest.

In the case of this clone: Its antigen is undetermined. At one boundary the junction diverges from the germline segment, which might be a read error.

The rearrangement joins TRBV7-7 to TRBJ2-1, with a weak D call TRBD2 (5 bases). The sequencing sample was made of PBMCs. The TCR sequence derives from a man between 35 and 55 years old in good health and CMV-seronegative. CDR3 nucleotides: TGTGCTAGCAGCTTAGAAGGGTGGGAGCCGCAGTTCTTC. As protein: CASSLEGWEPQFF.